The sequence of this T cell receptor beta chain was determined in a study of blood T cell repertoires in COVID-19. The repertoire was sequenced with immunoSEQ multiplex PCR; TCRdb's copy has only in-frame clones and lacks some. Of hundreds of thousands of clones listed, around 89% were seen once; the top ten hold over 4%. Germline-derived CDR1 and CDR2 are SGHRS and YFSETQ. V dropped 0 bases and J dropped 0; count of bases not matched to a gene: 7. There are 17 residues in the CDR3. J is TRBJ2-7 and V is TRBV5-1; the match to TRBD2 covers 9 bases. The material sequenced was PBMCs or T cells enriched from blood (not recorded which). The source is a woman aged 25 to 39 who had recovered from COVID-19. In DNA, the CDR3 is TGCGCCAGCAGCTTGGAGCCGACTAGCGGTTACTCCTACGAGCAGTACTTC. As protein: CASSLEPTSGYSYEQYF.